The 23 T cell receptor beta chains below come from one sample, sequenced in a study of T-cell memory formation after mild COVID-19. One entry per CDR3 protein, called by TCRdb with MiXCR from the 5' RACE reads. The sample lists approximately 290,000 distinct CDR3 sequences; 15% to 20% were seen once. The specimen sequenced was PBMCs or a T cell subset sorted from them (not recorded which). These receptors originate from a man younger than 30 who had mild COVID-19 (a few samples of this study predate the infection). Cell type and time point are not known.

The CDR3: CASQARVSQPQHF. DNA of the CDR3: TGTGCCAGCCAGGCCAGGGTGAGTCAGCCCCAGCATTTT. The chain couples TRBV2 to TRBJ1-5, with a tentative D call TRBD1 (5 bases). The CDR3 is made up of 13 amino acids. V was clipped by 8 bases and J by 6 bases, with 14 bases between them. CDR1 and CDR2 from the germline V gene are SNHLY and FYNNEI.

This clonotype was recorded a few times. The rearrangement joins TRBV18 to TRBJ2-3; TRBD2 aligns across 8 bases. Per germline, CDR1 KGHSH and CDR2 LQKENI. V lost 2 bases to trimming and J lost 2 bases; unmatched junction nucleotides: 3. This CDR3 is built from 15 residues. CDR3 sequence (DNA): TGTGCCAGCTCACCAATAGCGGGACTCACAGATACGCAGTATTTT. Protein product: CASSPIAGLTDTQYF.

V usage is TRBV20-1 and J usage is TRBJ2-2, with D possibly being TRBD1 (5 bases). Germline CDR1 reads DFQATT; CDR2 reads SNEGSKA (reference sequence). Trimming removed 3 bases from V and 6 bases from J, with 14 bases in between. This CDR3 has 14 amino acids. CDR3 region: CSARVPGRSGELFF. CDR3 in DNA: TGCAGTGCTAGGGTCCCAGGGCGGTCCGGGGAGCTGTTTTTT.

The chain is built from TRBV7-8 and TRBJ1-4, with a possible D match to TRBD1 (5 bases). CDR1 SGHVS and CDR2 FQNEAQ come from the germline V gene. V was clipped by 5 bases and J by 6 bases, with 19 bases between them. This CDR3 has 16 residues. The CDR3: CASSPRRVGLDEKLFF. The CDR3 DNA is TGTGCCAGCAGCCCTAGACGGGTGGGGCTAGATGAAAAACTGTTTTTT. Drawing the rest from reference TRBV7-8 and TRBJ1-4, the complete variable domain is GAGVSQSPRYKVAKRGQDVALRCDPISGHVSLFWYQQALGQGPEFLTYFQNEAQLDKSGLPSDRFFAERPEGSVSTLKIQRTQQEDSAVYLCASSPRRVGLDEKLFFGSGTQLSVL.

Written as DNA, the CDR3 is TGTGCCAGCAGCCAAGTAATTCGTACAAGGAAGGGGAACACTGAAGCTTTCTTT. Amino acids: CASSQVIRTRKGNTEAFF. V is TRBV4-2 and J is TRBJ1-1; no firm D call. The CDR3 has 18 amino acids. Trimming pared 1 base from V and 1 base from J, leaving 19 bases between. Germline CDR1 and CDR2: LGHNA and YNFKEQ.

The V and J genes are TRBV6-5 and TRBJ2-3; TRBD1 might be the D (5 bases). This CDR3 contains 16 residues. The V and J ends lost 0 bases and 5 bases respectively, with 15 bases between them. Germline-derived CDR1 and CDR2 are MNHEY and SVGAGI. Here the CDR3 reads CASSYSTGAGRDTQYF. In nucleotides, the CDR3 is TGTGCCAGCAGTTACTCGACTGGGGCAGGCAGAGATACGCAGTATTTT.

This chain joins TRBV3-1 and TRBJ1-1; TRBD1 aligns across 7 bases. J gave up 1 base and V 8 bases, and 7 bases lay outside the gene matches. This CDR3 has 14 amino acids. Germline loops: CDR1 LGHDT, CDR2 YNNKEL (reference sequence). The CDR3: CASGGTVPNTEAFF. For the CDR3, the DNA is TGTGCCAGCGGTGGGACAGTTCCGAACACTGAAGCTTTCTTT.

The rearrangement links TRBV5-4 to TRBJ2-3; no reliable D call. V was pared by 3 bases and J by 10 bases, with 9 bases between. CDR3 length equals 11 residues. Germline V gives CDR1 SGHNT, CDR2 YYREEE (reference sequence). CDR3 sequence: CASSSGSPQYF. The DNA for the CDR3 is TGTGCCAGCAGCTCGGGTAGCCCGCAGTATTTT.

The chain recombines TRBV6-5 with TRBJ1-6; a weak D match, TRBD1 (6 bases). Trimming cost V 6 bases and J 9 bases, with 18 bases left between them. The germline V gene has CDR1 MNHEY and CDR2 SVGAGI. The CDR3 has 15 residues. The DNA of the CDR3 is TGTGCCAGCAGCCCTATCTTCGGGGGGGCTTCACCCCTCCACTTT. Translated: CASSPIFGGASPLHF.

This chain links TRBV12-3 or TRBV12-4 with TRBJ2-2; TRBD1 matches at 9 bases. The V segment lost 3 bases and the J segment 8 bases; nucleotides outside the gene matches: 7. The CDR3 has 15 residues. The CDR3 reads CASSFRGQGTGELFF. In nucleotides, the CDR3 is TGTGCCAGCAGTTTCCGGGGACAGGGAACTGGGGAGCTGTTTTTT.

This clonotype was seen ten or more times. The junction does not match germline at one end; this may be a read error. This CDR3 reads CASSLGQGADTQYF. DNA for the CDR3: TGTGCCAGCAGCTTAGGACAGGGGGCAGATACGCAGTATTTT. The V gene is TRBV5-1, the J gene TRBJ2-3, with 10 bases that match TRBD1. Germline CDR1 SGHRS, CDR2 YFSETQ. This CDR3 is 14 amino acids long.

The CDR3 sequence is CASSPRWGLVQYF. CDR3 sequence (DNA): TGTGCCAGCAGCCCCCGATGGGGGCTGGTGCAGTACTTC. This chain joins TRBV6-2 or TRBV6-3 and TRBJ2-7; tentative D call: TRBD1 (6 bases). Trimming stripped 6 bases from V and 9 bases from J, with 18 bases between. The CDR3 length is 13 residues. Germline V gives CDR1 MNHEY, CDR2 SVGEGT.

The chain employs TRBV15 and TRBJ2-5, with D perhaps matching TRBD1 (7 bases). Trimming took off 4 bases at V and 1 base at J, with 16 bases between the two ends. The CDR3 spans 16 residues. Germline lookup yields CDR1 LNHNV and CDR2 YYDKDF (reference sequence). Here the CDR3 reads CATSKLGGGPQETQYF. DNA for the CDR3: TGTGCCACCAGCAAACTTGGAGGGGGCCCCCAAGAGACCCAGTACTTC. Variable domain in full (rest from reference TRBV15 and TRBJ2-5): DAMVIQNPRYQVTQFGKPVTLSCSQTLNHNVMYWYQQKSSQAPKLLFHYYDKDFNNEADTPDNFQSRRPNTSFCFLDIRSPGLGDTAMYLCATSKLGGGPQETQYFGPGTRLLVL.

This clonotype was observed a few times. The chain employs TRBV29-1 and TRBJ2-2, with D possibly matching TRBD1 (5 bases). This CDR3 region has 15 residues. The V gene's germline CDR1 is SQVTM and CDR2 ANQGSEA. Trimming left V 5 bases short and J 0 bases short, with 13 bases between. In nucleotides, the CDR3 is TGCAGCGTTAATAGGGGCAGTTCGAACACCGGGGAGCTGTTTTTT. Encoded protein: CSVNRGSSNTGELFF.

This clonotype was counted a few times. The chain couples TRBV7-2 to TRBJ2-3; tentatively, D is TRBD2 (5 bases). The germline gives CDR1 SGHTA, CDR2 FQGNSA. CDR3 length: 11 amino acids. Trimming left V 5 bases short and J 14 bases short, with 14 bases between. CDR3 nucleotides: TGTGCCAGCAGCGTGGACTCCCGGGCGTATTTT. This gives the protein CASSVDSRAYF.

This chain links TRBV9 with TRBJ2-6; D not resolved. Per the germline V gene, CDR1 is SGDLS and CDR2 is YYNGEE. V was clipped by 3 bases and J by 0 bases, with 7 bases between them. This CDR3 has 15 residues. CDR3 nucleotides: TGTGCCAGCAGCGGCGTAAGCTCTGGGGCCAACGTCCTGACTTTC. It is translated as CASSGVSSGANVLTF.

Only a few counts were recorded for this clonotype. The genes are TRBV7-2 and TRBJ2-1; 7 bases agree with TRBD1. CDR3 length: 15 amino acids. After removal of 1 base from V and 6 bases from J, the junction contained 6 bases not matched to a gene. Per the germline V gene, CDR1 is SGHTA and CDR2 is FQGNSA. CDR3 loop: CASSLVAGGGNEQFF. DNA for the CDR3: TGTGCCAGCAGCTTAGTGGCAGGGGGTGGCAATGAGCAGTTCTTC.

CDR3 loop: CASSFGNSLPGELFF. CDR3 sequence (DNA): TGTGCCAGCAGCTTCGGGAACAGCCTCCCCGGGGAGCTGTTTTTT. The chain is built from TRBV7-9 and TRBJ2-2; weak D call: TRBD2 (5 bases). The CDR3 is 15 residues long. Germline V gene data show CDR1 as SEHNR and CDR2 as FQNEAQ (reference sequence). Trimming took off 3 bases at V and 6 bases at J, with 14 bases between the two ends. The full variable domain, its missing parts supplied by reference TRBV7-9 and TRBJ2-2, is DTGVSQNPRHKITKRGQNVTFRCDPISEHNRLYWYRQTLGQGPEFLTYFQNEAQLEKSRLLSDRFSAERPKGSFSTLEIQRTEQGDSAMYLCASSFGNSLPGELFFGEGSRLTVL.

There are a few counts of this clonotype. The V and J genes are TRBV7-9 and TRBJ2-2; D perhaps matches TRBD1 (5 bases). CDR1 and CDR2 (germline): SEHNR, FQNEAQ (reference sequence). The CDR3 consists of 17 residues. The V and J ends lost 0 bases and 0 bases respectively, with 11 bases between them. The CDR3 bases are TGTGCCAGCAGCTTAGCGGTTCGGACACCGAACACCGGGGAGCTGTTTTTT. The encoded protein is CASSLAVRTPNTGELFF.

This clonotype was recorded a few times. The CDR3, as DNA: TGCAGTGCTAGAAAGCGGGGGGGATTCTACAATGAGCAGTTCTTC. Amino acids: CSARKRGGFYNEQFF. This chain links TRBV20-1 with TRBJ2-1; 10 bases are a match to TRBD2. Germline V CDR1 and CDR2: DFQATT, SNEGSKA (reference sequence). The CDR3 has 15 residues. V lost 2 bases and J lost 3; bases outside the gene matches: 4.

This clonotype was counted only a few times. V usage is TRBV5-5 and J usage is TRBJ2-5; a weak D match, TRBD2 (6 bases). The CDR3 totals 17 residues. V lost 4 bases to trimming and J lost 1 base, with 20 bases between them. Germline V gives CDR1 SGHKS, CDR2 YYEKEE (reference sequence). The CDR3 DNA is TGTGCCAGCAGCCCGATAGGGGAATTGACTAGCCAAGAGACCCAGTACTTC. It specifies CASSPIGELTSQETQYF. The full variable domain, rest sourced from reference TRBV5-5 and TRBJ2-5, is DAGVTQSPTHLIKTRGQQVTLRCSPISGHKSVSWYQQVLGQGPQFIFQYYEKEERGRGNFPDRFSARQFPNYSSELNVNALLLGDSALYLCASSPIGELTSQETQYFGPGTRLLVL.

The CDR3 DNA reads as TGTGCCAGCAGCCCCGGGACAGGGGAGGGGGATGAGCAGTTCTTC. Its translation: CASSPGTGEGDEQFF. The V gene is TRBV11-2, the J gene TRBJ2-1, with TRBD1 matching 10 bases. This CDR3 contains 15 residues. Germline lookup yields CDR1 SGHAT and CDR2 FQNNGV. The ends lost 5 bases at V and 8 bases at J; junction bases unmatched: 9. The complete variable domain, with remaining parts taken from reference TRBV11-2 and TRBJ2-1, reads EAGVAQSPRYKIIEKRQSVAFWCNPISGHATLYWYQQILGQGPKLLIQFQNNGVVDDSQLPKDRFSAERLKGVDSTLKIQPAKLEDSAVYLCASSPGTGEGDEQFFGPGTRLTVL.

This clonotype was found many times. The rearrangement joins TRBV7-2 to TRBJ2-1; TRBD2 agrees at 8 bases. The germline V gene encodes CDR1 SGHTA and CDR2 FQGNSA. V trimming: 1 base; J trimming: 12 bases; junction bases outside the gene matches: 5. The CDR3 has 13 amino acids. The DNA of the CDR3 is TGTGCCAGCAGCTTAGGACGGGAGGGCTGGCAGTTCTTC. Its translation is CASSLGREGWQFF. Using reference TRBV7-2 and TRBJ2-1 for the parts outside the CDR3, the full variable domain is GAGVSQSPSNKVTEKGKDVELRCDPISGHTALYWYRQSLGQGLEFLIYFQGNSAPDKSGLPSDRFSAERTGGSVSTLTIQRTQQEDSAVYLCASSLGREGWQFFGPGTRLTVL.